The 10 T cell receptor beta chains below come from one sample, sequenced in a study of neoadjuvant anti-PD-1 for oral cavity cancer. Using immunoSEQ multiplex PCR, the repertoire was profiled, and TCRdb retains in-frame clones only, with some absent. Among some 15,000 clones listed, roughly 70% were seen once. This specimen was PBMCs, taken before nivolumab (anti-PD-1) treatment. These receptors were obtained from a person aged 40-85 years with oral cavity squamous cell carcinoma.

This clone was counted a single time. The rearrangement uses TRBV6-6 and TRBJ2-7; 9 bases match TRBD1. J was trimmed by 3 bases and V by 2 bases; bases with no gene match: 2. The CDR3 covers 14 residues. The germline CDR1 and CDR2 sequences are MNHNY and SVGAGI (reference sequence). CDR3 residues: CASSYGQGLYEQYF. The CDR3 region has the DNA TGTGCCAGCAGTTACGGACAGGGGCTCTACGAGCAGTACTTC.

The chain recombines TRBV5-6 with TRBJ1-5; no clear D gene. The CDR3 runs to 13 residues. CDR1 is SGHDT, CDR2 YYEEEE, per germline. Trimming shortened V by 0 bases and J by 7 bases, and 8 bases separated the two germline ends. The CDR3 DNA is TGTGCCAGCAGCTTGGGGGGTGGCCAGCCCCAGCATTTT. This codes for CASSLGGGQPQHF.

The V call is TRBV13, the J call TRBJ2-7; 14 nucleotides align to TRBD2. The ends lost 1 base at V and 6 bases at J; junction bases unmatched: 8. Germline-derived CDR1 and CDR2 are PRHDT and FYEKMQ (reference sequence). This CDR3 comprises 17 residues. The CDR3 spells CASSLVGGTSGRGEQYF. Written as DNA, the CDR3 is TGTGCCAGCAGCTTAGTCGGTGGGACTAGCGGGAGAGGCGAGCAGTACTTC.

The CDR3 sequence: CASSDAGYWTEAFF. For the CDR3, the DNA is TGTGCCAGCAGTGATGCAGGGTATTGGACTGAAGCTTTCTTT. This chain links TRBV6-1 with TRBJ1-1; perhaps TRBD1 as D (5 bases). CDR1 is MNHNS, CDR2 SASEGT, per germline. V lost 3 bases and J 5 bases, leaving 13 bases between the germline ends. The CDR3 covers 14 residues.

This chain connects TRBV14 to TRBJ1-2; D unclear. This CDR3 has 13 residues. Deletions cut 4 bases from V and 0 bases from J, with 6 bases between. Germline V gives CDR1 SGHDN, CDR2 FVKESK. The CDR3 reads CASSPQTNYGYTF. CDR3 nucleotides: TGTGCCAGCAGCCCACAGACTAACTATGGCTACACCTTC. Full variable domain (missing parts from reference TRBV14 and TRBJ1-2): EAGVTQFPSHSVIEKGQTVTLRCDPISGHDNLYWYRRVMGKEIKFLLHFVKESKQDESGMPNNRFLAERTGGTYSTLKVQPAELEDSGVYFCASSPQTNYGYTFGSGTRLTVV.

Written as DNA, the CDR3 is TGTGCCAGCAGCCTAGCTTCGAGACAGGGTCACCCCCCCGGGGAGCTGTTTTTT. This translates into CASSLASRQGHPPGELFF. This chain connects TRBV11-2 to TRBJ2-2, with 7 bases aligning to TRBD1. The CDR3 has 18 amino acids. V trimming: 5 bases; J trimming: 6 bases; junction bases outside the gene matches: 18. The germline V gene has CDR1 SGHAT and CDR2 FQNNGV.

The chain is built from TRBV29-1 and TRBJ2-5; 8 nucleotides agree with TRBD1. The CDR3 has 16 residues. V dropped 8 bases and J dropped 0; count of bases not matched to a gene: 14. Per the germline V gene, CDR1 is SQVTM and CDR2 is ANQGSEA. The CDR3 reads CSNFRLTGANQETQYF. The CDR3 DNA sequence: TGCAGCAACTTCAGACTGACAGGGGCCAACCAAGAGACCCAGTACTTC. The whole variable domain, filled in from reference TRBV29-1 and TRBJ2-5, reads SAVISQKPSRDICQRGTSLTIQCQVDSQVTMMFWYRQQPGQSLTLIATANQGSEATYESGFVIDKFPISRPNLTFSTLTVSNMSPEDSSIYLCSNFRLTGANQETQYFGPGTRLLVL.

This chain links TRBV5-1 with TRBJ2-3, with 11 bases matching TRBD2. Germline trimming cut 4 bases from V and 5 bases from J; bases unmatched to any gene: 9. The CDR3 runs 16 residues. Germline-derived CDR1 and CDR2 are SGHRS and YFSETQ. The DNA for the CDR3 is TGCGCCAGCAGCCTGGGAGGGCTAGCGGGAGGAGATACGCAGTATTTT. It is translated as CASSLGGLAGGDTQYF.

V gene TRBV7-8 combines with J gene TRBJ2-1; D not resolved. The CDR3 is made up of 15 amino acids. V lost 2 bases to trimming and J lost 2 bases, with 10 bases between them. Germline V lookup: CDR1 SGHVS, CDR2 FQNEAQ. The CDR3 spells CASSLRFAPYNEQFF. As DNA, the CDR3 is TGTGCCAGCAGCTTAAGGTTTGCCCCCTACAATGAGCAGTTCTTC.

V usage is TRBV6-4 and J usage is TRBJ2-6; 9 bases match TRBD1. The CDR3 consists of 17 residues. With 4 bases clipped from V and 0 bases from J, the junction kept 4 bases outside the gene matches. Per germline, CDR1 MRHNA and CDR2 SNTAGT. CDR3 loop: CASSATGGDSGANVLTF. Here the CDR3 DNA reads TGTGCCAGCAGTGCGACAGGGGGAGACTCTGGGGCCAACGTCCTGACTTTC.